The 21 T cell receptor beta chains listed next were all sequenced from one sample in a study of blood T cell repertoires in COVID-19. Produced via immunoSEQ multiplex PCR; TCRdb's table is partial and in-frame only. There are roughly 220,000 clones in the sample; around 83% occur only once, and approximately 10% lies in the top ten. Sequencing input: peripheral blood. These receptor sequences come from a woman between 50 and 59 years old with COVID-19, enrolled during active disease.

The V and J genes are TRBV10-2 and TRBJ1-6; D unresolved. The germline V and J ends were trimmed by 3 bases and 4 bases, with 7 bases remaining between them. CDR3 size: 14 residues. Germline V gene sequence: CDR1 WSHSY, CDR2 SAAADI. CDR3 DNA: TGCGCCAGCAGTGATACGAGATATAATTCACCCCTCCACTTT. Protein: CASSDTRYNSPLHF.

CDR3 DNA: TGTGCCTCCAGCAGGGTTAACTCACCCCTCCACTTT. Protein: CASSRVNSPLHF. V usage is TRBV6-6 and J usage is TRBJ1-6; a weak D match, TRBD1 (5 bases). Germline V gives CDR1 MNHNY, CDR2 SVGAGI (reference sequence). The CDR3 runs 12 residues. Trimming stripped 11 bases from V and 10 bases from J, with 15 bases between.

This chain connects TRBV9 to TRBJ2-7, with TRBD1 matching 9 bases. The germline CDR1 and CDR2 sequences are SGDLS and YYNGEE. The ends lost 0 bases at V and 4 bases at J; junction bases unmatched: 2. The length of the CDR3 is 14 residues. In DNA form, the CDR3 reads TGTGCCAGCAGCGTAGAGGACAGGGGATACGAGCAGTACTTC. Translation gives CASSVEDRGYEQYF.

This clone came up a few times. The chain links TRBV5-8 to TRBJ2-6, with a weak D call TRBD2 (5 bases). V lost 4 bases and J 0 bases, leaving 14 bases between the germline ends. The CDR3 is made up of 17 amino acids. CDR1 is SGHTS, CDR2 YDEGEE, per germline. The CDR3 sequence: CASSDAQGSSGANVLTF. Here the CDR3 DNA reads TGTGCCAGCAGCGACGCACAAGGGAGCTCTGGGGCCAACGTCCTGACTTTC.

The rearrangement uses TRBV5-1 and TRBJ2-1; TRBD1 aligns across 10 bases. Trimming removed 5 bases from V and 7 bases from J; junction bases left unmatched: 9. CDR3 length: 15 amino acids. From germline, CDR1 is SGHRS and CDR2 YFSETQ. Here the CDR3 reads CASSDDRGRSNEQFF. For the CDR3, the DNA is TGCGCCAGCAGTGATGACAGGGGGCGTTCAAATGAGCAGTTCTTC.

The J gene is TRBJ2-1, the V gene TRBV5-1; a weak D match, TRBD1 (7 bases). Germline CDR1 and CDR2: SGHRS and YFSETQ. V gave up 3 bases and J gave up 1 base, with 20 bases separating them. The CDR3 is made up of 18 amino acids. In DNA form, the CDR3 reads TGCGCCAGCAGCTCGGGAGTCCAGGGGGGATCTTCCTACAATGAGCAGTTCTTC. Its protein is CASSSGVQGGSSYNEQFF.

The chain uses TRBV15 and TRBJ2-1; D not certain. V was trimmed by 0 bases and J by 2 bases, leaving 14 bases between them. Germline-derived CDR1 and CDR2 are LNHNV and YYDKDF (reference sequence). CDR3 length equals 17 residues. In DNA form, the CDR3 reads TGTGCCACCAGCAGAGAAATTCAGGTAATTCCCTACAATGAGCAGTTCTTC. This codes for CATSREIQVIPYNEQFF.

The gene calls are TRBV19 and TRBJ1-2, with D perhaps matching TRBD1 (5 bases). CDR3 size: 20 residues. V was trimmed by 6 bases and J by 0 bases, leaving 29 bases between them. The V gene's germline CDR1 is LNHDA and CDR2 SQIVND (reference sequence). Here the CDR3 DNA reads TGTGCCAGTAGCACCACACATCGCGGGGGAACCGTTATAGCTAACTATGGCTACACCTTC. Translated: CASSTTHRGGTVIANYGYTF.

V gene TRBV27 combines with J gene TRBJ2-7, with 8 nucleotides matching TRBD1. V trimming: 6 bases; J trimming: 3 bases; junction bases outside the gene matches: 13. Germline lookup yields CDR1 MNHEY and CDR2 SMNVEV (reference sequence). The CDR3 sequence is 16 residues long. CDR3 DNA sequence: TGTGCCAGCAGCTCTATACCGGGACAGGAGAACTACGAGCAGTACTTC. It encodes CASSSIPGQENYEQYF.

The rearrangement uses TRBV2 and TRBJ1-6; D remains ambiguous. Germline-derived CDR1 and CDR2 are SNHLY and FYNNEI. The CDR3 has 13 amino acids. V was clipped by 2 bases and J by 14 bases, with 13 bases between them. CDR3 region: CASSEKPSLTLHF. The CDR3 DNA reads TGTGCCAGCAGTGAAAAACCCAGTTTAACCCTCCACTTT.

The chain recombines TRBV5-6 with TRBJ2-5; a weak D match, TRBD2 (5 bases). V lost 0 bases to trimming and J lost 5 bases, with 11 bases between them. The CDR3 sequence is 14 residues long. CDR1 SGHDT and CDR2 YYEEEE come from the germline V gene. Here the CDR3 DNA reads TGTGCCAGCAGCTTGGTCGGGGATCCGGAGACCCAGTACTTC. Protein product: CASSLVGDPETQYF.

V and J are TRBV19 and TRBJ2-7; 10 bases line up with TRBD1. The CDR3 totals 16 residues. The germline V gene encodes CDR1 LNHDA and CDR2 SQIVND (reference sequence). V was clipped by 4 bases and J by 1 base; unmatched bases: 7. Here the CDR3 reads CASSTLRGQGSYEQYF. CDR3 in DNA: TGTGCCAGTAGTACCCTCCGGGGACAGGGGTCCTACGAGCAGTACTTC.

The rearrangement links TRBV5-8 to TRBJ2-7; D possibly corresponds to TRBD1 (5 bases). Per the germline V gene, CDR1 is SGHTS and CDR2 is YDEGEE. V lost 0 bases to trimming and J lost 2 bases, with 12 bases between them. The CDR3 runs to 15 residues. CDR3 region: CASSLGVAGTYEQYF. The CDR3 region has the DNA TGTGCCAGCAGCTTGGGGGTCGCAGGGACCTACGAGCAGTACTTC.

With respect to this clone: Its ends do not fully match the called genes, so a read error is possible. The CDR3 bases are TGTGCCAGCAGAGAAGACAGCAGCAATCAGCCCCAGCATTTT. Translating it yields CASREDSSNQPQHF. The gene calls are TRBV6-1 and TRBJ1-5; D might be TRBD1 (5 bases). The CDR3 sequence is 14 residues long. The germline gives CDR1 MNHNS, CDR2 SASEGT.

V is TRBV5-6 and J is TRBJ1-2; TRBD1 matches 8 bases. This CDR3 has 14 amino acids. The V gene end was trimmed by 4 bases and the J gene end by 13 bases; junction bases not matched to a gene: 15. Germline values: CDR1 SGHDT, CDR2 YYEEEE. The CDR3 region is CASSPQGSDRGRTF. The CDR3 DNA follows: TGTGCCAGCAGCCCTCAGGGCTCAGACAGGGGACGCACCTTC.

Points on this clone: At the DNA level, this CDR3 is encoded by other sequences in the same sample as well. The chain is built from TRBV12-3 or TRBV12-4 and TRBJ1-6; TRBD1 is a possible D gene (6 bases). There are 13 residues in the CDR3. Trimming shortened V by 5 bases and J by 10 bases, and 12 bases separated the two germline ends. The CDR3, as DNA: TGTGCCAGCAGTCCGTTACAGGGATCACCCCTCCACTTT. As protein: CASSPLQGSPLHF.

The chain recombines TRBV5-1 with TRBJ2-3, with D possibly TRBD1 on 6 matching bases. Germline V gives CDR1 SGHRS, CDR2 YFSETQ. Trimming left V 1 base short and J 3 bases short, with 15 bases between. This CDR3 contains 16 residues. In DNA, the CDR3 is TGCGCCAGCAGCTTGACGCCAGGGGAAGTGACAGATACGCAGTATTTT. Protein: CASSLTPGEVTDTQYF.

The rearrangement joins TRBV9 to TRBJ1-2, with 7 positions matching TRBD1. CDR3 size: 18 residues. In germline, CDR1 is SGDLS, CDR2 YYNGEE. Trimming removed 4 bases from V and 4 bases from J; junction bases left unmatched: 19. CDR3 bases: TGTGCCAGCAGCCCCTACCGGGACAGACCTATCCATCTCTATGGCTACACCTTC. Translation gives CASSPYRDRPIHLYGYTF.

The CDR3 is CASTLRGQDSPLHF. The CDR3 DNA sequence: TGTGCCAGCACATTGAGGGGGCAAGATTCACCCCTCCACTTT. This chain connects TRBV6-5 to TRBJ1-6, with 7 bases matching TRBD1. V shed 7 bases and J 8 bases; nucleotides not matched to a gene: 8. The CDR3 length is 14 residues. Per the germline V gene, CDR1 is MNHEY and CDR2 is SVGAGI.

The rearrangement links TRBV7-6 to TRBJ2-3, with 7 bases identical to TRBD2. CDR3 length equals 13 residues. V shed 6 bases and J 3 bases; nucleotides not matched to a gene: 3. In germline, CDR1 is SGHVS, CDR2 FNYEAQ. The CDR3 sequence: CASSREATDTQYF. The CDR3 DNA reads TGTGCCAGCAGTCGGGAGGCGACAGATACGCAGTATTTT. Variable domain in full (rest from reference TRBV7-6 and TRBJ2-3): GAGVSQSPRYKVTKRGQDVALRCDPISGHVSLYWYRQALGQGPEFLTYFNYEAQQDKSGLPNDRFSAERPEGSISTLTIQRTEQRDSAMYRCASSREATDTQYFGPGTRLTVL.

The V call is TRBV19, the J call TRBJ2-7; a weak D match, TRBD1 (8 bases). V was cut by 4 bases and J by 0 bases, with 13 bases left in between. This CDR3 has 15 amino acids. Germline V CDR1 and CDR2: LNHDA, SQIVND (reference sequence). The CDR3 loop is CASSRGGQDSYEQYF. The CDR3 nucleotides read TGTGCCAGTAGTAGGGGGGGACAGGACTCCTACGAGCAGTACTTC.